One T cell receptor beta chain is described in this entry. Its antigen is unknown. The record originates from a study of cytomegalovirus exposure and HLA in healthy donors. The overall study: An analysis done earlier identified approximately 120 million unique TCR beta sequences from around 180 million T cells.

PCR used 60 Vbeta primers and 13 Jbeta primers. Using immunoSEQ multiplex PCR, the repertoire was profiled, and TCRdb retains in-frame clones only, with some absent. This table has about 120,000 clones, 70% to 80% appearing once. Findings of the study overall: Usually a TCR sequence was rare, but some public TCRs were found in many donors. Indistinguishable V segments, including TRBV6-2 and TRBV6-3, were excluded. A later analysis linked a missense variant in DCLRE1C to the trimming of TCR beta V and J genes.

Germline loops: CDR1 MGHDK, CDR2 SYGVNS. V was shortened by 6 bases and J by 1 base, with 3 bases between the two germline ends. This CDR3 has 11 amino acids. The TCR was taken from a woman in her thirties or forties in good health and CMV-seropositive. This sequence joins TRBV25-1 and TRBJ1-2; D unclear. Sequenced input: PBMCs. Here the CDR3 reads CASSLNYGYTF. The DNA for the CDR3 is TGTGCCAGCAGCCTTAACTATGGCTACACCTTC.